A selection of T cell receptor beta chains follows, all from one sample in a study of blood T cells in healthy people across ages. Each CDR3 protein is one row after TCRdb ran MiXCR on the 5' RACE reads. The sample carries around 1.5 million distinct CDR3 sequences, around 59% recorded once. The sequenced material came from blood. The receptors were sampled from a young man in good health. Both conserved end residues are part of each CDR3. Each record gives: clone size, V gene, D gene, J gene, CDR3 DNA, CDR3 protein. The D gene is left open where the match is weak. The size entry is marked missing in some rows and otherwise reads once, few, many or a size class.

size: -
V: TRBV7-2
D: -
J: TRBJ2-1
DNA: TGTGCCAGCAGCCCAGGGGGGGGGACTAGGCATGATAATGAGCAGTTCTTC
CDR3: CASSPGGGTRHDNEQFF

size: few
V: TRBV5-4
D: TRBD1
J: TRBJ2-2
DNA: TGTGCCAGCAGCCGACAGGGCGCGAACACCGGGGAGCTGTTTTTT
CDR3: CASSRQGANTGELFF

size: -
V: TRBV4-1
D: -
J: TRBJ1-1
DNA: TGCGCCAGCAGCCTCCAGAGCATGAACACTGAAGCTTTCTTT
CDR3: CASSLQSMNTEAFF

size: -
V: TRBV15
D: -
J: TRBJ2-1
DNA: TGTGCCACCAGTAACAGACAGGATTTGGGTGAGCAGTTCTTC
CDR3: CATSNRQDLGEQFF

size: -
V: TRBV9
D: TRBD2
J: TRBJ2-1
DNA: TGTGCCAGCTCCCTATTGGGGGGAAGCGGGAGGTCTTGGAATGAGCAGTTCTTC
CDR3: CASSLLGGSGRSWNEQFF

size: few
V: TRBV4-1
D: -
J: TRBJ2-5
DNA: TGCGCCAGCAGCCAAATGAGTGTGGAAGAGACCCAGTACTTC
CDR3: CASSQMSVEETQYF

size: few
V: TRBV4-3
D: TRBD1
J: TRBJ2-7
DNA: TGCGCCAGCAGCCACCGCCAGGGACAGACCTACGAGCAGTACTTC
CDR3: CASSHRQGQTYEQYF

size: -
V: TRBV6-2/TRBV6-3
D: TRBD1
J: TRBJ2-4
DNA: TGTGCCAGCAGTTACGATGTAGGGACAGGGTCTCGCATTCAGTACTTC
CDR3: CASSYDVGTGSRIQYF

size: few
V: TRBV15
D: TRBD2
J: TRBJ2-7
DNA: TGTGCCACCAGCGGAACTCCTAGCGGGACAAGCTACGAGCAGTACTTC
CDR3: CATSGTPSGTSYEQYF

size: -
V: TRBV20-1
D: -
J: TRBJ2-7
DNA: TGCAGTGCTAGAGACATCGGGGCTTGGGGGAACGAGCAGTACTTC
CDR3: CSARDIGAWGNEQYF

size: -
V: TRBV30
D: -
J: TRBJ2-5
DNA: TGTGCCTGGGAAGCTGACAATGAGCAGTACTTC
CDR3: CAWEADNEQYF

size: few
V: TRBV11-2
D: -
J: TRBJ2-1
DNA: TGTGCCAGCAGCTTCGGGGGTTCGGCATCGGGTCCGAATGAGCAGTTCTTC
CDR3: CASSFGGSASGPNEQFF

size: -
V: TRBV20-1
D: TRBD2
J: TRBJ2-1
DNA: TGCAGTGCTAGAGACCGACTAGCGGTCTACAATGAGCAGTTCTTC
CDR3: CSARDRLAVYNEQFF

size: few
V: TRBV29-1
D: -
J: TRBJ2-7
DNA: TGCAGCGTTGTAGGGGCGGCGTACGAGCAGTACTTC
CDR3: CSVVGAAYEQYF

size: -
V: TRBV11-2
D: TRBD2
J: TRBJ2-1
DNA: TGTGCCAGCAGCCTAACTGCGACTAGCGGATACAATGAGCAGTTATTC
CDR3: CASSLTATSGYNEQLF

size: once
V: TRBV4-2
D: TRBD1
J: TRBJ1-2
DNA: TGTGCCAGCAGCCAAGTTAACAGGGGCTATGGCTACACCTTC
CDR3: CASSQVNRGYGYTF

size: few
V: TRBV28
D: -
J: TRBJ2-1
DNA: TGTGCCAGCACCTTATCGTTTATATCCGGTTACAATGAGCAGTTCTTC
CDR3: CASTLSFISGYNEQFF

size: -
V: TRBV5-1
D: TRBD1
J: TRBJ2-7
DNA: TGCGCCAGCAGCTTGGCCCTGGGACAGTATACCTACGAGCAGTACTTC
CDR3: CASSLALGQYTYEQYF

size: -
V: TRBV7-8
D: -
J: TRBJ2-5
DNA: TGTGCCAGCAGCTTCGCGGGGCCATACCAAGAGACCCAGTACTTC
CDR3: CASSFAGPYQETQYF

size: -
V: TRBV10-3
D: -
J: TRBJ2-3
DNA: TGTGCCATCAGTGAGGAGATAGCATCAGATACGCAGTATTTT
CDR3: CAISEEIASDTQYF

size: -
V: TRBV5-1
D: -
J: TRBJ2-2
DNA: TGCGCCAGCAGCTTGGACAGGATGAACACCGGGGAGCTGTTTTTT
CDR3: CASSLDRMNTGELFF

size: -
V: TRBV11-2
D: -
J: TRBJ2-1
DNA: TGTGCCAGCAGCACGGGCCCTCTATTCTACTATGAGCAGTTCTTC
CDR3: CASSTGPLFYYEQFF

size: -
V: TRBV7-9
D: TRBD1
J: TRBJ2-7
DNA: TGTGCCAGCAGCTCCCCCGACAGGGGCTCCTACGAGCAGTACTTC
CDR3: CASSSPDRGSYEQYF

size: -
V: TRBV28
D: -
J: TRBJ2-1
DNA: TGTGCCAGCAGTACCCTAACCGACGGGGTCAATGAGCAGTTCTTC
CDR3: CASSTLTDGVNEQFF

size: few
V: TRBV6-6
D: TRBD1
J: TRBJ2-4
DNA: TGTGCCAGCACAAAAGGGACAGGGAAGTACTTC
CDR3: CASTKGTGKYF

size: -
V: TRBV6-1
D: -
J: TRBJ1-1
DNA: TGTGCCAGCAGTGAAACGACGCTGAACACTGAAGCTTTCTTT
CDR3: CASSETTLNTEAFF

size: -
V: TRBV6-2/TRBV6-3
D: -
J: TRBJ2-7
DNA: TGTGCCAGCCAAATCCCCGGGAACCCGGGGTACGAGCAGTACTTC
CDR3: CASQIPGNPGYEQYF

size: few
V: TRBV7-8
D: TRBD2
J: TRBJ2-5
DNA: TGTGCCAGCAGCTTAGGTCAGGGGAGCGGGGGGACCCAGTACTTC
CDR3: CASSLGQGSGGTQYF

size: -
V: TRBV7-2
D: -
J: TRBJ2-2
DNA: TGTGCCAGCAGCTTAGGCCGGGGAGTGAACACCGGGGAGCTGTTTTTT
CDR3: CASSLGRGVNTGELFF

size: -
V: TRBV20-1
D: TRBD2
J: TRBJ2-7
DNA: TGCAGTGCTAGAGATAAAGGGACTAGCGGGATGACCTCCTACGAGCAGTACTTC
CDR3: CSARDKGTSGMTSYEQYF

size: -
V: TRBV6-6
D: TRBD1
J: TRBJ2-3
DNA: TGTGCCAGCAGTTCCCGGACAGGGGGCGCAGATACGCAGTATTTT
CDR3: CASSSRTGGADTQYF

size: -
V: TRBV4-1
D: -
J: TRBJ2-7
DNA: TGCGCCAGCAGCCAAAGCGGCGGGGCCTATGGTGAGCAGTACTTC
CDR3: CASSQSGGAYGEQYF